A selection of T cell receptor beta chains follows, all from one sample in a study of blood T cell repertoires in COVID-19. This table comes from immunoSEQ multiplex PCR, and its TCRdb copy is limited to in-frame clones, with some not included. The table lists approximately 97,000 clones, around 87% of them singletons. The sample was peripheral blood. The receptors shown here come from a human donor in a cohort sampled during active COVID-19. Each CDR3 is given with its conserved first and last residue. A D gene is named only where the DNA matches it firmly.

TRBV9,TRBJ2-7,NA,TGTGCCAGCAGTCTGGACGGGGATACCTACGAGCAGTACTTC,CASSLDGDTYEQYF
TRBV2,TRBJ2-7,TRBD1,TGTGCCAGCGGGGACAGGGGAACCTACGAGCAGTACTTC,CASGDRGTYEQYF
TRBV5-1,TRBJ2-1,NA,TGCGCCAGCAGCTTGGGTGCAGGGGTGGTGGACAATGAGCAGTTCTTC,CASSLGAGVVDNEQFF
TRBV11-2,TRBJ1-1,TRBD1,TGTGCCAGCAGCCGCGTATCGATTCGGGACAGTGGCGACACTGAAGCTTTCTTT,CASSRVSIRDSGDTEAFF
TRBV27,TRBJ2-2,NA,TGTGCCAGCAGCCCTTACAGGAAGGGGACCGGGGAGCTGTTTTTT,CASSPYRKGTGELFF
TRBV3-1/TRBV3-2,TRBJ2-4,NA,TGTGCCAGCAGCCAAGACCCGGTAACCAGGGACAAAAACATTCAGTACTTC,CASSQDPVTRDKNIQYF
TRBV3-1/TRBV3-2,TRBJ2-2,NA,TGTGCCAGCACCCTCTCGACACTCAACACCGGGGAGCTGTTTTTT,CASTLSTLNTGELFF
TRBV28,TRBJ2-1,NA,TGTGCCAGCAGTTTTAGGGGATACAATGAGCAGTTCTTC,CASSFRGYNEQFF
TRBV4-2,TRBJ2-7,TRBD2,TGTGCCAGCAGCCAAGATCTAGCGGGAGACACCTACGAGCAGTACTTC,CASSQDLAGDTYEQYF
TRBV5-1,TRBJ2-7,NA,TGCGCCAGCAGCCCGCGCGGCCTGCAGTCCGGCGAGCAGTACTTC,CASSPRGLQSGEQYF
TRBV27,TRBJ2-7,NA,TGTGCCAGCAGTTTACCCAAGGGCAGGGACGAGCAGTACTTC,CASSLPKGRDEQYF
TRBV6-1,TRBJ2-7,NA,TGTGCCAGCAGTGGAACCGGACTTCGAGGTACTTCATTCGAGTACTTC,CASSGTGLRGTSFEYF
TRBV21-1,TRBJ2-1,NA,TGTGCCAGCAAATCGAATATAATGGGACAGGGGATATGGTTGCGGCAAGAGGGGCACAATGAGCAGTTCTTC,CASKSNIMGQGIWLRQEGHNEQFF
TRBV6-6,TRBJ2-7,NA,TGTGCCAGCAGTTCCGGGACAACTTATTTCTCCTACGAGCAGTACTTC,CASSSGTTYFSYEQYF
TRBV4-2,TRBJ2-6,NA,TGTGCCAGCAGCCACCAAACCCATCCTCGGCGGAGGGGGGCCAACGTCCTGACTTTC,CASSHQTHPRRRGANVLTF
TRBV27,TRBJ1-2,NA,TGTGCCAGCAGTTTAGGCCAGGGGAACTATGGCTACACCTTC,CASSLGQGNYGYTF